Detailed here is one TCR beta chain. Its antigen is undetermined. The data stem from a study of cytomegalovirus exposure and HLA in healthy donors. Study background: Unique TCRs from HLA-typed donors, roughly 89 million of them, were held in an early data release. General study results and limits: Later work associated fewer than 20,000 TCR beta sequences with HLA alleles at 0.05 false discovery rate. An observed cluster of highly shared sequence variants was recorded as a likely sequencing artifact. Relative to the approximately 700-donor mean, N-insertions were reportedly fewer in an Asian-associated ancestry cluster in a later analysis.

Per the germline V gene, CDR1 is MNHEY and CDR2 is SVGAGI. V was clipped by 6 bases and J by 0 bases, with 9 bases between them. The CDR3 is 15 amino acids. Researchers ran the PCR with 60 Vbeta and 13 Jbeta primers. Profiling relied on immunoSEQ multiplex PCR, and the TCRdb table lists in-frame clones only, not all of them. The sample holds 130,000 or so clones, roughly 87% seen once. This clonotype originated in a woman in her thirties or forties in good health and CMV-seronegative. The sample was PBMCs. The V gene is TRBV6-5, the J gene TRBJ2-6, with D tentatively TRBD1 (6 bases). In DNA form, the CDR3 reads TGTGCCAGCAGGGACAGCAGCTCTGGGGCCAACGTCCTGACTTTC. Translating it yields CASRDSSSGANVLTF.